The present TCR beta chain was sequenced within a study of T cell responses to AZD1222 COVID-19 vaccine. Study-level background: Second doses that came at about 4 or about 12 weeks were put together.

Study results and limitations: No repertoire was sampled before or during the peak T cell response, only after it. Vaccine-associated CD4 TCRs spanned spike, dominant at 160-218 and 743-854. The number of AZD1222 recipients seropositive at baseline was only five to seven.

Some clones are missing from TCRdb's copy, which holds only in-frame ones; the method was immunoSEQ multiplex PCR. This table has about 150,000 clones, about 93% appearing once. A word on this clone: The target antigen is unknown.

The CDR3 spans 13 residues. The V gene lost 1 base and the J gene lost 10 bases, with 13 bases spanning the gap. Germline assignment: CDR1 LGHDT and CDR2 YNNKEL (reference sequence). The TCR originated in an adult in good health. The rearrangement joins TRBV3-1 (or the pseudogene TRBV3-2) to TRBJ1-1; a possible D gene is TRBD1 (5 bases). The sample in question was peripheral blood, obtained on day 0 of AZD1222 vaccination. DNA of the CDR3: TGTGCCAGCAGCCAAGGAGGGGAGGGTAGAGCTTTCTTT. This gives the protein CASSQGGEGRAFF.